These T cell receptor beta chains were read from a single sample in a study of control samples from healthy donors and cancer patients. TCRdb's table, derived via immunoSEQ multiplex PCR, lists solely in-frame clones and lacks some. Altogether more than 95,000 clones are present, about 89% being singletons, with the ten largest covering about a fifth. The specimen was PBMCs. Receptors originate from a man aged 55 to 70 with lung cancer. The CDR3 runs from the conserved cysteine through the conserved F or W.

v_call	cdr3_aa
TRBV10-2	CASSDLRVDQPQHF
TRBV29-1	CSVEMGNQPQHF
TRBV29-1	CSVETGFAETQYF
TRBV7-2	CASTPGTGLNQPQHF
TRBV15	CATSSPQPTVDSPLHF
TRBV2	CASSGRTSGGIGEQFF
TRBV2	CASRPSYSNQPQHF
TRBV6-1	CASSERPLQSNQPQHF
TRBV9	CASSARESTNEKLFF
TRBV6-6	CASSRQSANTEAFF
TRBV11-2	CASSLDTGGWGAFF
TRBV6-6	CASSKNRDRPSYEQYF
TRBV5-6	CASSLYREETQYF
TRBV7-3	CASTWDRGQDTQYF
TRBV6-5	CASSQTSPTKNIQYF
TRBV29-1	CSVISSGEKKTQYF
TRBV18	CASSPGQGSGYTF
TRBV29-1	CSVLTGQETQYF
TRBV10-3	CAISRTGSGANVLTF
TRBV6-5	CASTQGGAGTEAFF
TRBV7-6	CASSLVGEGSYNEQFF
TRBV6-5	CASRETVGGTGELFF
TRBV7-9	CASSLSWGTDTQYF